This entry lists 20 T cell receptor beta chains sequenced from one sample in a study of shared clonotypes between healthy human individuals. Terminally differentiated effector memory CD45RA+ cells were excluded from the naive CD8 cells, which were CD45RO-negative and positively selected for CCR7. The method was immunoSEQ multiplex PCR; TCRdb's version includes in-frame clones alone and lacks a portion of them. The table lists some 2 million clones, around 96% of them singletons, with around 1% in the top ten. Material: naive CD8+ T cells sorted from blood. The receptors were sampled from a young man in good health.

This clone was picked up a small number of times. This sample includes further DNA sequences coding for the same CDR3. The chain combines TRBV4-1 with TRBJ1-3; D possibly corresponds to TRBD1 (6 bases). The CDR3 sequence is 14 residues long. V lost 3 bases and J lost 2, with 8 bases in between. Per the germline V gene, CDR1 is MGHRA and CDR2 is YSYEKL. The DNA of the CDR3 is TGCGCCAGCAGCCAGACAGGTGCTGGAAACACCATATATTTT. It yields the protein CASSQTGAGNTIYF.

The J gene is TRBJ1-1, the V gene TRBV29-1; the D is unclear. CDR1 and CDR2 from the germline V gene are SQVTM and ANQGSEA. Trimming took off 5 bases at V and 4 bases at J, with 8 bases between the two ends. This CDR3 contains 11 residues. CDR3 region: CSVRQSTEAFF. CDR3 nucleotides: TGCAGCGTTCGCCAGAGCACTGAAGCTTTCTTT.

The V gene is TRBV7-9, the J gene TRBJ2-5; D remains ambiguous. This CDR3 is built from 14 residues. Deletions cut 5 bases from V and 5 bases from J, with 15 bases between. Germline values: CDR1 SEHNR, CDR2 FQNEAQ (reference sequence). The CDR3 bases are TGTGCCAGCAGCCCGGACGCAACTTGGGAGACCCAGTACTTC. The encoded protein is CASSPDATWETQYF. The whole variable domain, remainder taken from reference TRBV7-9 and TRBJ2-5, is DTGVSQNPRHKITKRGQNVTFRCDPISEHNRLYWYRQTLGQGPEFLTYFQNEAQLEKSRLLSDRFSAERPKGSFSTLEIQRTEQGDSAMYLCASSPDATWETQYFGPGTRLLVL.

The gene calls are TRBV19 and TRBJ2-3; 8 nucleotides align to TRBD2. Germline V gene data show CDR1 as LNHDA and CDR2 as SQIVND (reference sequence). The CDR3 sequence is 15 residues long. With 0 bases clipped from V and 3 bases from J, the junction kept 2 bases outside the gene matches. In DNA form, the CDR3 reads TGTGCCAGTAGTATAGACGGGAGGGGGACAGATACGCAGTATTTT. It specifies CASSIDGRGTDTQYF.

About this clone: The same CDR3 can be traced to other DNA sequences in this sample. The chain recombines TRBV9 with TRBJ2-7; D unresolved. Looked up from germline, CDR1 is SGDLS and CDR2 is YYNGEE. This CDR3 is built from 13 residues. V lost 0 bases and J 3 bases, leaving 7 bases between the germline ends. CDR3: CASSVGNGYEQYF. The CDR3 region has the DNA TGTGCCAGCAGCGTAGGAAATGGCTACGAGCAGTACTTC.

The rearrangement links TRBV9 to TRBJ2-2; TRBD1 aligns across 7 bases. The V gene end was trimmed by 3 bases and the J gene end by 7 bases; junction bases not matched to a gene: 3. CDR1 is SGDLS and CDR2 is YYNGEE in the germline V gene. This CDR3 is 13 amino acids long. CDR3 amino acids: CASSETGVGELFF. As DNA, the CDR3 is TGTGCCAGCAGCGAAACAGGGGTCGGGGAGCTGTTTTTT.

The gene calls are TRBV4-3 and TRBJ2-1; 10 bases fit TRBD2. J was trimmed by 4 bases and V by 0 bases; bases with no gene match: 9. CDR3 length: 18 residues. Germline V gives CDR1 LGHNA, CDR2 YSLEER. CDR3 sequence (DNA): TGCGCCAGCAGCCAAGATCTGGAGAGACTAGCGGGTTACAATGAGCAGTTCTTC. Its protein is CASSQDLERLAGYNEQFF.

As to this clone: The sample carries other DNA sequences with the same CDR3. This sequence joins TRBV30 and TRBJ2-1, with D possibly matching TRBD2 (7 bases). The CDR3 has 15 amino acids. Germline-derived CDR1 and CDR2 are GTSNPN and SVGIG (reference sequence). V was trimmed by 0 bases and J by 0 bases, leaving 9 bases between them. CDR3 in amino acids: CAWSVGGGSYNEQFF. The CDR3 coding sequence is TGTGCCTGGAGTGTAGGGGGGGGCTCCTACAATGAGCAGTTCTTC.

In this sample, this clone turned up once. The CDR3 is CASSLASFISYEQYF. Here the CDR3 DNA reads TGTGCCAGCAGTTTAGCCAGTTTTATCTCCTACGAGCAGTACTTC. This chain uses TRBV28 with TRBJ2-7, with D unresolved. The V end was cut by 2 bases, the J end by 0 bases, with 11 bases between. This CDR3 is 15 amino acids long. The germline V gene encodes CDR1 MDHEN and CDR2 SYDVKM.

The rearrangement joins TRBV5-6 to TRBJ1-4, with a weak D call TRBD1 (6 bases). The CDR3 totals 16 residues. The germline V gene has CDR1 SGHDT and CDR2 YYEEEE. Deletions cut 0 bases from V and 5 bases from J, with 14 bases between. The CDR3 DNA reads as TGTGCCAGCAGCTTGGCCGGCGCAGGGGAGAATGAAAAACTGTTTTTT. This codes for CASSLAGAGENEKLFF.

V and J are TRBV2 and TRBJ2-7; 12 bases are a match to TRBD1. CDR1 is SNHLY, CDR2 FYNNEI, per germline. The CDR3 consists of 15 residues. Losses at the gene ends were 6 bases for V and 6 bases for J; bases not matched to a gene: 9. In DNA, the CDR3 is TGTGCCAGCAGGGATCCCCGGGACAGGGGGCTCGAGCAGTACTTC. It codes for CASRDPRDRGLEQYF.

The rearrangement links TRBV5-1 to TRBJ2-1; 7 bases map to TRBD1. Germline lookup yields CDR1 SGHRS and CDR2 YFSETQ. This CDR3 comprises 15 residues. V shed 4 bases, J shed 8 bases, and the junction held 12 bases outside the gene matches. The CDR3 DNA reads as TGCGCCAGCAGCCTCTTCGGGACAGTTGGCGATGAGCAGTTCTTC. Residues: CASSLFGTVGDEQFF. Using reference TRBV5-1 and TRBJ2-1 for the parts outside the CDR3, the full variable domain is KAGVTQTPRYLIKTRGQQVTLSCSPISGHRSVSWYQQTPGQGLQFLFEYFSETQRNKGNFPGRFSGRQFSNSRSEMNVSTLELGDSALYLCASSLFGTVGDEQFFGPGTRLTVL.

V usage is TRBV27 and J usage is TRBJ2-7; 11 positions agree with TRBD1. The V segment lost 6 bases and the J segment 5 bases; nucleotides outside the gene matches: 6. CDR1 is MNHEY, CDR2 SMNVEV, per germline (reference sequence). The length of the CDR3 is 14 residues. DNA of the CDR3: TGTGCCAGCAGGACTCGGACAGGGGGCAACGAGCAGTACTTC. Its translation is CASRTRTGGNEQYF.

This rearrangement joins TRBV29-1 to TRBJ1-2, with TRBD1 as a possible D gene (5 bases). The V and J ends lost 4 bases and 4 bases respectively, with 22 bases between them. This CDR3 is 16 amino acids long. Germline V CDR1 and CDR2: SQVTM, ANQGSEA. The chain's CDR3 is CSVGEPSETESYGYTF. Written as DNA, the CDR3 is TGCAGCGTTGGGGAGCCGTCTGAGACAGAGAGCTATGGCTACACCTTC.

The chain joins TRBV30 to TRBJ2-2; no clear D gene. Per the germline V gene, CDR1 is GTSNPN and CDR2 is SVGIG (reference sequence). This CDR3 contains 15 residues. Trimming shortened V by 1 base and J by 2 bases, and 11 bases separated the two germline ends. In nucleotides, the CDR3 is TGTGCCTGGAGTGGGCCTCACACTAACACCGGGGAGCTGTTTTTT. It codes for CAWSGPHTNTGELFF.

This chain connects TRBV10-1 to TRBJ1-6; D is possibly TRBD1 (6 bases). The CDR3 is made up of 17 amino acids. CDR1 is WNHNN, CDR2 SYGVQD, per germline (reference sequence). V lost 3 bases and J lost 0, with 12 bases in between. The DNA for the CDR3 is TGCGCCAGCAGTGATTGGGGGGCGAGCTCCTATAATTCACCCCTCCACTTT. As protein: CASSDWGASSYNSPLHF.

The rearrangement joins TRBV4-3 to TRBJ2-7; tentatively, D is TRBD2 (6 bases). The germline V and J ends were trimmed by 5 bases and 1 base, with 15 bases remaining between them. The CDR3 totals 15 residues. The V gene's germline CDR1 is LGHNA and CDR2 YSLEER. The CDR3 reads CASSKVWEESYEQYF. CDR3 in DNA: TGCGCCAGCAGCAAAGTATGGGAGGAGTCCTACGAGCAGTACTTC.

This chain links TRBV19 with TRBJ1-3, with D possibly TRBD1 on 6 matching bases. The germline V gene encodes CDR1 LNHDA and CDR2 SQIVND (reference sequence). Trimming took off 6 bases at V and 0 bases at J, with 27 bases between the two ends. This CDR3 spans 20 amino acids. CDR3 residues: CASRTSGDIPLARSGNTIYF. The CDR3 nucleotides are TGTGCCAGTAGAACTTCCGGGGACATCCCTCTCGCCCGCTCTGGAAACACCATATATTTT.

This clone was detected only once. The V and J genes are TRBV14 and TRBJ2-7, with TRBD2 as a possible D gene (6 bases). The CDR3 has 16 amino acids. V was pared by 0 bases and J by 2 bases, with 14 bases between. Germline V lookup: CDR1 SGHDN, CDR2 FVKESK. The CDR3 spells CASSQDSGGNPYEQYF. CDR3 in DNA: TGTGCCAGCAGCCAAGATAGCGGCGGGAATCCCTACGAGCAGTACTTC.

This clone was seen once. This chain joins TRBV7-8 and TRBJ1-3, with 9 bases fitting TRBD1. Looked up from germline, CDR1 is SGHVS and CDR2 is FQNEAQ. There are 21 residues in the CDR3. Trimming removed 0 bases from V and 0 bases from J; junction bases left unmatched: 15. CDR3 DNA sequence: TGTGCCAGCAGCTTAGCACCGGGACAGGGAATTACCCCCGCCTCTGGAAACACCATATATTTT. Its translation: CASSLAPGQGITPASGNTIYF.